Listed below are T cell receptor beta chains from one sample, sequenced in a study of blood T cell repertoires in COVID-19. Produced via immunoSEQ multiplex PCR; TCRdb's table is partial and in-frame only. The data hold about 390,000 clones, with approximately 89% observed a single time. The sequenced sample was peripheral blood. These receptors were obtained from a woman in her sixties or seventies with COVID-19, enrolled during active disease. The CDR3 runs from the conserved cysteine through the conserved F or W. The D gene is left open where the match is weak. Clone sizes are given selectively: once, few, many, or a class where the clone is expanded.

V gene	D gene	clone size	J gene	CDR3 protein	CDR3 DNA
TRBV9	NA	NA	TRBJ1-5	CASSVGSESNQPQHF	TGTGCCAGCAGCGTAGGCTCAGAAAGCAATCAGCCCCAGCATTTT
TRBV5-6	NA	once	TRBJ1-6	CASSLVGGPNNSPLHF	TGTGCCAGCAGCTTGGTCGGGGGGCCCAATAATTCACCCCTCCACTTT
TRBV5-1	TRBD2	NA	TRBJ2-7	CASSLGLAGAGEQYF	TGCGCCAGCAGCTTGGGACTAGCGGGGGCCGGGGAGCAGTACTTC
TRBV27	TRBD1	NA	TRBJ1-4	CASSTGTANEKLFF	TGTGCCAGCAGTACCGGGACAGCTAATGAAAAACTGTTTTTT
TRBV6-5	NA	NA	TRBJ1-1	CATRWRERTEAFF	TGTGCCACCAGGTGGAGGGAACGGACTGAAGCTTTCTTT
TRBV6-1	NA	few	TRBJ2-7	CASSDTGSPTYEQYF	TGTGCCAGCAGTGATACCGGGTCCCCGACCTACGAGCAGTACTTC
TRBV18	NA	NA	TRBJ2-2	CASSGLSELFF	TGTGCCAGCTCAGGGCTATCGGAGCTGTTTTTT
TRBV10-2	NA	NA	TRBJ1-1	CASSEHRRNTEAFF	TGCGCCAGCAGTGAGCACAGGAGGAACACTGAAGCTTTCTTT
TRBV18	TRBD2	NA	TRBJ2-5	CASSPGLALETQYF	TGTGCCAGCTCCCCGGGACTAGCGTTAGAGACCCAGTACTTC
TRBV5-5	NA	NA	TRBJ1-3	CASSLWTDSGNTIYF	TGTGCCAGCAGCTTGTGGACAGACTCTGGAAACACCATATATTTT
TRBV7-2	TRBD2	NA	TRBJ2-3	CASRGSGGTDTQYF	TGTGCCAGCCGCGGGAGCGGGGGAACAGATACGCAGTATTTT
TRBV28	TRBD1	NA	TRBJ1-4	CASRPGTGWGKKLFF	TGTGCCAGCAGACCCGGGACAGGGTGGGGGAAAAAACTGTTTTTT
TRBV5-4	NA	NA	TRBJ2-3	CASSLEAVLSTDTQYF	TGTGCCAGCAGCTTGGAAGCGGTCTTAAGCACAGATACGCAGTATTTT
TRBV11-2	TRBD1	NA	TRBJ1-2	CASSLGWDRGRRGYTF	TGTGCCAGCAGCTTAGGATGGGACAGGGGGCGGCGTGGCTACACCTTC
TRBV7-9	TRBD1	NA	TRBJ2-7	CASSPGQGGTYEQYF	TGTGCCAGCAGCCCTGGACAGGGGGGCACCTACGAGCAGTACTTC
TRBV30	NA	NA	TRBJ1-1	CAWSEQFSEAFF	TGTGCCTGGAGTGAACAGTTCTCTGAAGCTTTCTTT
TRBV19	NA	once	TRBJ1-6	CASSQRTSSYNSPLHF	TGTGCCAGTAGTCAAAGAACGAGCTCCTATAATTCACCCCTCCACTTT
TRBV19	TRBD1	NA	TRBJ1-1	CATWDRVGTEAFF	TGTGCCACCTGGGACAGGGTTGGCACTGAAGCTTTCTTT
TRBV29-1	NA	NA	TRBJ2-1	CSVEGTPSLNEQFF	TGCAGCGTTGAGGGGACACCCTCTTTGAATGAGCAGTTCTTC
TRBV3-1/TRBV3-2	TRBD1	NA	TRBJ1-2	CASSARQGGYGYTF	TGTGCCAGCAGCGCACGACAGGGCGGCTATGGCTACACCTTC
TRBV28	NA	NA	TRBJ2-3	CASSLPRTDTQYF	TGTGCCAGCAGTTTACCCCGGACAGATACGCAGTATTTT
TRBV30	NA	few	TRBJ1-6	CAWRFDRGSPLHF	TGTGCCTGGAGGTTTGACAGAGGCTCACCCCTCCACTTT
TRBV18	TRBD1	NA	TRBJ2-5	CASSPPGQGTETQYF	TGTGCCAGCTCACCACCCGGACAGGGAACGGAGACCCAGTACTTC
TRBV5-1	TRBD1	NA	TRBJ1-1	CASSQRPTGEGAEAFF	TGCGCCAGCAGTCAAAGGCCGACAGGGGAAGGCGCTGAAGCTTTCTTT
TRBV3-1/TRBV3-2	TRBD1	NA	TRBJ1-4	CASSSLGTGHSEKLFF	TGTGCCAGCAGCTCCCTCGGGACAGGGCATTCCGAAAAACTGTTTTTT
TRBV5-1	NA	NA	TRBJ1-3	CASSLEGNGNTIYF	TGCGCCAGCAGCTTGGAGGGGAATGGAAACACCATATATTTT
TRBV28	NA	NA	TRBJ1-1	CASSFSQASNTEAFF	TGTGCCAGCAGTTTCTCACAGGCCTCGAACACTGAAGCTTTCTTT
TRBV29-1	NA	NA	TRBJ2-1	CSVEIQGRDEQFF	TGCAGCGTTGAAATCCAGGGTCGGGATGAGCAGTTCTTC
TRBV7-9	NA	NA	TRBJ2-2	CASSTQGGELFF	TGTGCCAGCAGCACACAGGGAGGGGAGCTGTTTTTT
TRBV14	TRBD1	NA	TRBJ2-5	CASSLRQGKQETQYF	TGTGCCAGCAGCCTTCGACAGGGGAAGCAAGAGACCCAGTACTTC
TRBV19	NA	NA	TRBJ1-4	CASGRTRQLNEKLFF	TGTGCCAGTGGCCGGACAAGGCAGCTTAATGAAAAACTGTTTTTT
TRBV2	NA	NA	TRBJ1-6	CASSVAGRSNSPLHF	TGTGCCAGCAGTGTGGCGGGGCGGAGTAATTCACCCCTCCACTTT
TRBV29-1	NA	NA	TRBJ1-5	CSVAEGNQPQHF	TGCAGCGTTGCCGAGGGAAATCAGCCCCAGCATTTT
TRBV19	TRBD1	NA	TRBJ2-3	CASSVDRGGTDTQYF	TGTGCCAGTAGTGTCGACAGGGGAGGCACAGATACGCAGTATTTT
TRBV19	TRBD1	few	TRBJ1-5	CASNFLTGGNQPQHF	TGTGCCAGTAATTTTTTAACAGGGGGCAATCAGCCCCAGCATTTT
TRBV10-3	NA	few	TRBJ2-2	CAISDGQAGNTGELFF	TGTGCCATCAGTGATGGTCAAGCGGGGAACACCGGGGAGCTGTTTTTT
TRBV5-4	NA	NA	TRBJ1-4	CASTRNEKLFF	TGTGCCAGCACCCGTAATGAAAAACTGTTTTTT
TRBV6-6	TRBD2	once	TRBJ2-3	CASRRLAGQSSTDTQYF	TGTGCCAGCAGACGACTAGCGGGGCAATCTAGCACAGATACGCAGTATTTT
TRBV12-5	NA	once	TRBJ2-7	CASGLVSGFEQYF	TGTGCTAGTGGTTTGGTAAGCGGGTTCGAGCAGTACTTC
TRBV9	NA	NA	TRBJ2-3	CASSAEGGSTDTQYF	TGTGCCAGCAGCGCCGAAGGGGGAAGCACAGATACGCAGTATTTT
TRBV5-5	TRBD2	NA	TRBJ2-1	CASSPRGGTVNEQFF	TGTGCCAGCAGCCCCCGGGGGGGCACGGTCAATGAGCAGTTCTTC
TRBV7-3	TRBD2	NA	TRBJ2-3	CASSVLAGGNTDTQYF	TGTGCCAGCAGCGTATTAGCGGGGGGGAACACAGATACGCAGTATTTT
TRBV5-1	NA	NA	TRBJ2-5	CASSLGTLQETQYF	TGCGCCAGCAGCTTGGGGACACTGCAAGAGACCCAGTACTTC
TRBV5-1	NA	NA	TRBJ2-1	CASSSQRATDNEQFF	TGCGCCAGCAGCTCCCAGCGCGCCACGGACAATGAGCAGTTCTTC
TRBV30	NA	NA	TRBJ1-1	CAWSVRQGRGAFF	TGTGCCTGGAGTGTGCGGCAGGGCAGAGGAGCTTTCTTT
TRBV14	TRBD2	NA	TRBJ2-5	CASSPRLAGSQETQYF	TGTGCCAGCAGCCCTAGACTAGCGGGGAGCCAAGAGACCCAGTACTTC
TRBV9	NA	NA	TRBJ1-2	CASSFGQSYGYTF	TGTGCCAGCAGCTTTGGACAGAGCTATGGCTACACCTTC
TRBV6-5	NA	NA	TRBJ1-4	CASSYPGDEKLFF	TGTGCCAGCAGTTACCCCGGGGATGAAAAACTGTTTTTT
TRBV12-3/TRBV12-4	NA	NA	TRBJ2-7	CASSYRETYEQYF	TGTGCCAGCAGTTACAGGGAAACCTACGAGCAGTACTTC
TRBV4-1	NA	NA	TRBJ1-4	CASTEGGGYNEKLFF	TGCGCCAGCACGGAAGGGGGGGGATATAATGAAAAACTGTTTTTT
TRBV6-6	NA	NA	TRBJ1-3	CASRNEGSGNTIYF	TGTGCCAGCCGTAACGAGGGCTCTGGAAACACCATATATTTT
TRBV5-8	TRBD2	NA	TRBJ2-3	CASSLNRLAGVDTQYF	TGTGCCAGCAGCTTGAATCGGCTAGCGGGGGTGGATACGCAGTATTTT
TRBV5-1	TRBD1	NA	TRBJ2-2	CASSLEGQGVTGELFF	TGCGCCAGCAGCTTGGAAGGACAGGGGGTGACCGGGGAGCTGTTTTTT
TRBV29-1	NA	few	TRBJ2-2	CSVDTENTGELFF	TGCAGCGTTGACACAGAGAACACCGGGGAGCTGTTTTTT
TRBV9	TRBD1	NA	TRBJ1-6	CASSPSRGLSPLHF	TGTGCCAGCAGCCCCTCCAGGGGGCTTTCACCCCTCCACTTT
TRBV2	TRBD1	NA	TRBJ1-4	CASRGQGVSNEKLFF	TGTGCCAGCAGGGGACAGGGGGTATCTAATGAAAAACTGTTTTTT
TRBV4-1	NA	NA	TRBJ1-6	CASSRTSSDTSSYNSPLHF	TGCGCCAGCAGCCGCACTTCTTCCGACACGAGCTCCTATAATTCACCCCTCCACTTT
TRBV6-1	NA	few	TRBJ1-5	CASSEALRREDQPQHF	TGTGCCAGCAGTGAAGCGCTTCGGAGGGAGGATCAGCCCCAGCATTTT
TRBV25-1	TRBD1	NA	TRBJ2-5	CASSTQGARETQYF	TGTGCCAGCAGTACACAGGGGGCGAGGGAGACCCAGTACTTC
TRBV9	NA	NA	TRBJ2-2	CASSSWGAGELFF	TGTGCCAGCAGCTCATGGGGGGCCGGGGAGCTGTTTTTT